The 20 T cell receptor beta chains in this list originate from one sample, sequenced in a study of T-cell memory formation after mild COVID-19. A single record per CDR3 protein comes from TCRdb applying MiXCR to the 5' RACE reads. The sample has 150,000 to 200,000 distinct CDR3 sequences, about 14% seen once. The sequenced material came from PBMCs or a T cell subset sorted from them (not recorded which). Receptors originate from an adult woman who had mild COVID-19 (a few samples of this study predate the infection). Cell type and time point are not known.

This clonotype was recorded a few times. V usage is TRBV24-1 and J usage is TRBJ2-7; unclear D gene. The V end was cut by 5 bases, the J end by 5 bases, with 18 bases between. Germline V CDR1 and CDR2: KGHDR, SFDVKD. The CDR3 is 15 amino acids. The CDR3 region is CATSVSLASKNEQYF. CDR3 nucleotide sequence: TGTGCCACCAGTGTTTCCTTAGCATCTAAGAACGAGCAGTACTTC.

The V call is TRBV29-1, the J call TRBJ2-1; 13 nucleotides match TRBD2. The CDR3 sequence is 14 residues long. Germline CDR1 reads SQVTM; CDR2 reads ANQGSEA. Losses at the gene ends were 5 bases for V and 6 bases for J; bases not matched to a gene: 4. The CDR3 loop is CSVRTSGRGNEQFF. CDR3 in DNA: TGCAGCGTTAGAACTAGCGGGAGGGGCAATGAGCAGTTCTTC.

The V gene is TRBV5-1, the J gene TRBJ2-3, with 8 bases aligning to TRBD2. V dropped 0 bases and J dropped 1; count of bases not matched to a gene: 4. Germline values: CDR1 SGHRS, CDR2 YFSETQ. The CDR3 extends over 16 amino acids. CDR3 amino acids: CASSLVLRGGTDTQYF. The CDR3 coding sequence is TGCGCCAGCAGCTTGGTGCTGCGGGGGGGCACAGATACGCAGTATTTT.

The V call is TRBV14, the J call TRBJ1-1; 9 nucleotides line up with TRBD1. This CDR3 region has 17 residues. J gave up 4 bases and V 4 bases, and 13 bases lay outside the gene matches. Germline V gene data show CDR1 as SGHDN and CDR2 as FVKESK. This chain's CDR3 is CASSRERAQGAITEAFF. The CDR3 coding sequence is TGTGCCAGCAGCCGAGAAAGAGCACAGGGGGCAATCACTGAAGCTTTCTTT. Full variable domain (remainder filled in from reference TRBV14 and TRBJ1-1): EAGVTQFPSHSVIEKGQTVTLRCDPISGHDNLYWYRRVMGKEIKFLLHFVKESKQDESGMPNNRFLAERTGGTYSTLKVQPAELEDSGVYFCASSRERAQGAITEAFFGQGTRLTVV.

The rearrangement joins TRBV13 to TRBJ2-7, with unresolved D. This CDR3 has 14 amino acids. V was cut by 5 bases and J by 2 bases, with 13 bases left in between. The germline CDR1 and CDR2 sequences are PRHDT and FYEKMQ (reference sequence). CDR3 amino acids: CASSLRASAYEQYF. The DNA of the CDR3 is TGTGCCAGCAGCCTTCGGGCAAGCGCCTACGAGCAGTACTTC.

This clonotype was found a few times. The chain uses TRBV27 and TRBJ1-5; TRBD1 might be the D (5 bases). Trimming shortened V by 3 bases and J by 6 bases, and 9 bases separated the two germline ends. In germline, CDR1 is MNHEY, CDR2 SMNVEV (reference sequence). This CDR3 has 13 residues. The chain's CDR3 is CASSLGTGQPQHF. CDR3 nucleotides: TGTGCCAGCAGTTTGGGGACGGGTCAGCCCCAGCATTTT.

The V gene is TRBV6-4, the J gene TRBJ2-3; 8 nucleotides agree with TRBD1. V dropped 0 bases and J dropped 5; count of bases not matched to a gene: 4. Germline V lookup: CDR1 MRHNA, CDR2 SNTAGT. The CDR3 totals 15 residues. The CDR3 DNA is TGTGCCAGCAGTGACTCGGGTACAGGGGGAGATACGCAGTATTTT. Translated, it gives CASSDSGTGGDTQYF.

The rearrangement joins TRBV30 to TRBJ2-3; 11 positions match TRBD2. CDR1 GTSNPN and CDR2 SVGIG come from the germline V gene (reference sequence). The CDR3 consists of 15 residues. J lost 0 bases, V lost 4 bases, and 3 bases had no gene match. CDR3 amino acids: CAWTSGGPSTDTQYF. The CDR3 DNA sequence: TGTGCCTGGACTAGCGGGGGGCCAAGCACAGATACGCAGTATTTT.

This clonotype has a handful of counts. The chain uses TRBV11-2 and TRBJ2-5, with 9 bases that match TRBD1. Germline CDR1 and CDR2: SGHAT and FQNNGV. V lost 5 bases and J lost 4; bases outside the gene matches: 11. CDR3 length: 16 residues. In nucleotides, the CDR3 is TGTGCCAGCAGCCGACCGATCGGGACAGGGTTAGAGACCCAGTACTTC. Protein product: CASSRPIGTGLETQYF.

The chain links TRBV4-3 to TRBJ2-1, with D perhaps being TRBD1 or TRBD2 (5 bases each). Germline lookup yields CDR1 LGHNA and CDR2 YSLEER. The CDR3 consists of 15 residues. Trimming took 0 bases from V and 10 from J, leaving 16 bases between them. CDR3 bases: TGCGCCAGCAGCCAAGATTGGGGGTTTCTTGTAGAGCAGTTCTTC. Its protein is CASSQDWGFLVEQFF.

V usage is TRBV5-1 and J usage is TRBJ2-1, with TRBD1 identical over 10 bases. The CDR3 contains 15 residues. Germline lookup yields CDR1 SGHRS and CDR2 YFSETQ. The trim removed 0 bases at V and 7 bases at J, leaving 4 bases unmatched. CDR3 loop: CASSLAGTGANEQFF. The CDR3 DNA is TGCGCCAGCAGCTTGGCTGGGACAGGGGCTAATGAGCAGTTCTTC.

This clonotype was seen more than once but under ten times. The rearrangement links TRBV4-2 to TRBJ2-3; TRBD1 agrees at 10 bases. This CDR3 is built from 16 residues. Germline CDR1 reads LGHNA; CDR2 reads YNFKEQ. Unmatched junction bases numbered 8, after V lost 4 bases and J lost 4 bases. The CDR3 DNA sequence: TGTGCCAGCAGCCTAACGACAGGGGGCAATCCAGATACGCAGTATTTT. Encoded protein: CASSLTTGGNPDTQYF.

This clonotype occurred a few times. The rearrangement uses TRBV9 and TRBJ2-3; D might be TRBD2 (5 bases). Trimming shortened V by 4 bases and J by 3 bases, and 15 bases separated the two germline ends. Looked up from germline, CDR1 is SGDLS and CDR2 is YYNGEE. There are 15 residues in the CDR3. Written as DNA, the CDR3 is TGTGCCAGCAGCACAGATGACCGGGGAACAGATACGCAGTATTTT. This translates into CASSTDDRGTDTQYF.

The CDR3 reads CAWGPAGKTNTGELFF. The CDR3 DNA is TGTGCCTGGGGTCCAGCGGGGAAAACGAACACCGGGGAGCTGTTTTTT. This chain links TRBV30 with TRBJ2-2; 7 bases are shared with TRBD2. Per the germline V gene, CDR1 is GTSNPN and CDR2 is SVGIG (reference sequence). The CDR3 extends over 16 amino acids. J lost 0 bases, V lost 5 bases, and 9 bases had no gene match.

The chain uses TRBV7-9 and TRBJ2-1; 16 bases agree with TRBD2. The CDR3 has 17 amino acids. J was trimmed by 9 bases and V by 3 bases; bases with no gene match: 8. Per the germline V gene, CDR1 is SEHNR and CDR2 is FQNEAQ (reference sequence). This CDR3 is CASSFPGTSGGAGEQFF. The CDR3, as DNA: TGTGCCAGCAGCTTTCCCGGGACTAGCGGGGGGGCCGGTGAGCAGTTCTTC.

This clonotype was seen a few times. V is TRBV4-2 and J is TRBJ2-2, with 8 bases lining up with TRBD2. Germline V lookup: CDR1 LGHNA, CDR2 YNFKEQ. With V trimmed by 0 bases and J by 5 bases, 11 bases remained unmatched. The CDR3 is made up of 18 amino acids. The CDR3 here is CASSQDFNSGIITGELFF. The DNA of the CDR3 is TGTGCCAGCAGCCAAGATTTCAATAGCGGGATCATAACCGGGGAGCTGTTTTTT.

J is TRBJ2-1 and V is TRBV7-8, with 9 bases fitting TRBD2. This CDR3 contains 15 residues. Germline values: CDR1 SGHVS, CDR2 FQNEAQ. Trimming cost V 6 bases and J 8 bases; bases outside gene matches: 11. CDR3 sequence: CASRPRGGGAYEQFF. The CDR3 DNA is TGTGCCAGCAGGCCGAGGGGCGGGGGGGCTTATGAGCAGTTCTTC.

This clonotype came up many times. CDR3 sequence reads: CASKIQGTAYEQYF. The CDR3 nucleotides are TGTGCCAGCAAGATACAGGGTACCGCCTACGAGCAGTACTTC. The chain couples TRBV2 to TRBJ2-7, with D perhaps matching TRBD1 (6 bases). Germline V lookup: CDR1 SNHLY, CDR2 FYNNEI. The CDR3 totals 14 residues. Trimming stripped 7 bases from V and 2 bases from J, with 15 bases between.

This clonotype was recorded a few times. The gene calls are TRBV6-6 and TRBJ2-5, with 9 bases aligning to TRBD2. Germline trimming cut 2 bases from V and 4 bases from J; bases unmatched to any gene: 8. Germline V gene sequence: CDR1 MNHNY, CDR2 SVGAGI (reference sequence). This CDR3 has 16 amino acids. The DNA of the CDR3 is TGTGCCAGCAGTTACAGGCGAGGGACTAGCAGAGAGACCCAGTACTTC. Its protein product is CASSYRRGTSRETQYF.

The chain combines TRBV20-1 with TRBJ1-1; the D gene is possibly TRBD1 (6 bases). Germline V lookup: CDR1 DFQATT, CDR2 SNEGSKA (reference sequence). V was cut by 6 bases and J by 6 bases, with 20 bases left in between. The CDR3 spans 14 residues. CDR3 sequence reads: CSAEGVQGSAEAFF. The CDR3 DNA sequence: TGCAGTGCGGAGGGAGTACAGGGTTCGGCTGAAGCTTTCTTT.